This TCR beta chain was found in a study of human T cells and chemical hapten exposure. Study-wide background: Patients additionally received therapeutic doses of diphenylcyclopropenone on the scalp once a week, and this continued throughout the approximately 25-week study.

There are many counts of this clonotype. Trimming removed 1 base at V and 4 bases at J, with 12 bases between. CDR3 length equals 14 residues. CDR1 and CDR2 (germline): SGHRS, YFSETQ. TCRdb re-derived calls from the RACE reads in MiXCR, one entry per CDR3 protein. There are fewer than 100,000 distinct CDR3 sequences in the sample; around 11% occur only once, and over 2% lies in the top ten. Time point denoted: patch test 1, 2 weeks after DPC sensitization. As for treatment: therapeutic diphenylcyclopropenone sensitization with weekly scalp DPC. V and J are TRBV5-1 and TRBJ2-7; D is perhaps TRBD1 (6 bases). The starting material was whole blood, obtained in connection with sensitization to the hapten diphenylcyclopropenone (DPC). This receptor was obtained from a woman aged 40-49 years with alopecia areata. Some clones in this sample may be carry-over from other donors' samples. Here the CDR3 reads CASSLRQVRYEQYF. Here the CDR3 DNA reads TGCGCCAGCAGCTTGCGACAGGTTAGGTACGAGCAGTACTTC. The full variable domain, with the rest looked up from reference TRBV5-1 and TRBJ2-7, is KAGVTQTPRYLIKTRGQQVTLSCSPISGHRSVSWYQQTPGQGLQFLFEYFSETQRNKGNFPGRFSGRQFSNSRSEMNVSTLELGDSALYLCASSLRQVRYEQYFGPGTRLTVT.